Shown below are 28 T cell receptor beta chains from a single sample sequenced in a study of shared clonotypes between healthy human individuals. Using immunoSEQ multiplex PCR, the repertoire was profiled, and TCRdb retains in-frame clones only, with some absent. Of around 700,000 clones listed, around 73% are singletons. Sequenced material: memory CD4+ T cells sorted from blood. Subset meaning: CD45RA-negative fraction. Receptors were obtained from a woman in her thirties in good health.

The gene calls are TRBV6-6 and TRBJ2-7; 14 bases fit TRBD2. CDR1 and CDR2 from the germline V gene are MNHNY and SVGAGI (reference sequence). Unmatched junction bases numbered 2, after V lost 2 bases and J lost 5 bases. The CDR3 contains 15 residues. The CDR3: CASSYMGLAGDEQYF. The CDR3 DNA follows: TGTGCCAGCAGTTACATGGGACTAGCGGGGGACGAGCAGTACTTC.

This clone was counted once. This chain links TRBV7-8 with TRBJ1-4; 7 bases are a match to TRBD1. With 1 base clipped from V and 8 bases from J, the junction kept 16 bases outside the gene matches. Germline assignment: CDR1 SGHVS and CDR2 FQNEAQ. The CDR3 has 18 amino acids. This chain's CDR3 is CASSLGVPGQPGREKLFF. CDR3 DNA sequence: TGTGCCAGCAGCTTAGGTGTCCCGGGACAGCCCGGACGGGAAAAACTGTTTTTT.

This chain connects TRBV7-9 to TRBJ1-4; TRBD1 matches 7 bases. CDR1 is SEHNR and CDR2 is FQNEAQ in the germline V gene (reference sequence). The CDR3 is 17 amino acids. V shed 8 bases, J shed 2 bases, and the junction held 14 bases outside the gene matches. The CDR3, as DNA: TGTGCCAGCGCCAGAACAGGGGCTCCGGCGACTAATGAAAAACTGTTTTTT. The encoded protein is CASARTGAPATNEKLFF.

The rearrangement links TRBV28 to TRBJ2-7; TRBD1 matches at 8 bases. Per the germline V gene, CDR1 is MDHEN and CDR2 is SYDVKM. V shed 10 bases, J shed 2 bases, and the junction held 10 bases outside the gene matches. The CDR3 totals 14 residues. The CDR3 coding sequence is TGTGCCACCCGCGGACAGGGTAGGACCTACGAGCAGTACTTC. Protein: CATRGQGRTYEQYF. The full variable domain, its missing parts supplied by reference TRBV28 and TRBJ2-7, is DVKVTQSSRYLVKRTGEKVFLECVQDMDHENMFWYRQDPGLGLRLIYFSYDVKMKEKGDIPEGYSVSREKKERFSLILESASTNQTSMYLCATRGQGRTYEQYFGPGTRLTVT.

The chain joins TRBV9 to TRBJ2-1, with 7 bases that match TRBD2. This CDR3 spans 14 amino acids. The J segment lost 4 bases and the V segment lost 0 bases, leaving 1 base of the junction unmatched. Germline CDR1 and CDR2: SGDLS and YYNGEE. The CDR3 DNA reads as TGTGCCAGCAGCGTAGGGGAGGGTTACAATGAGCAGTTCTTC. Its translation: CASSVGEGYNEQFF.

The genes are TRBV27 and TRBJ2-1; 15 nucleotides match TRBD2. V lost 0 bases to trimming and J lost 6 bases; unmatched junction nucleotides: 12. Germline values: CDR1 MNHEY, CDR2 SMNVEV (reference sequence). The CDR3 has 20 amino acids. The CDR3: CASSLSRSGTSGRYSNEQFF. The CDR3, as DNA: TGTGCCAGCAGTTTATCGCGAAGCGGGACTAGCGGGAGGTACAGCAATGAGCAGTTCTTC.

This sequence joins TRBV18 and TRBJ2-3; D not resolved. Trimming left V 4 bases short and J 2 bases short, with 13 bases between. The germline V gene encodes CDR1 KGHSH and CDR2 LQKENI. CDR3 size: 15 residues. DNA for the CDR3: TGTGCCAGCTCACGAAACCCCGGGTACACAGATACGCAGTATTTT. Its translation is CASSRNPGYTDTQYF.

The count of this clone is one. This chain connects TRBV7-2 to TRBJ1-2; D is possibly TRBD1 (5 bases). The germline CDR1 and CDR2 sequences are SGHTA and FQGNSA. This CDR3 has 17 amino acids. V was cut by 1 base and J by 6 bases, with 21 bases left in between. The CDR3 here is CASSLGGVGSGAHGYTF. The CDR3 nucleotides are TGTGCCAGCAGCTTAGGGGGGGTAGGATCCGGAGCCCATGGCTACACCTTC.

In nucleotides, the CDR3 is TGTGCCAGCAGTGAGGGTAGCGGAGATCCAGTAGCCAAAAACATTCAGTACTTC. As protein: CASSEGSGDPVAKNIQYF. The chain has TRBV2 and TRBJ2-4; the D gene is possibly TRBD2 (6 bases). There are 18 residues in the CDR3. V was clipped by 3 bases and J by 0 bases, with 18 bases between them. CDR1 is SNHLY and CDR2 is FYNNEI in the germline V gene.

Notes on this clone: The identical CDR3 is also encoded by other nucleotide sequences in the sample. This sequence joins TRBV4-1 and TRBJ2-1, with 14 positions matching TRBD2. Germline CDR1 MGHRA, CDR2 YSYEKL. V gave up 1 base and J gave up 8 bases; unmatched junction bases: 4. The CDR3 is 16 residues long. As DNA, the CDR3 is TGCGCCAGCAGCCAAGGGACTAGCGGGAGGTCCGATGAGCAGTTCTTC. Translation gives CASSQGTSGRSDEQFF.

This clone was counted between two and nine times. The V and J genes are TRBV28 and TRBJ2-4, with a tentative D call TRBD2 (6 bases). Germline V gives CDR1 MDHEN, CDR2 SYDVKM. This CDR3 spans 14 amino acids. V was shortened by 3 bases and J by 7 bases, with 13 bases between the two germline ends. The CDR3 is CASSFSGEWNIQYF. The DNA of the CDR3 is TGTGCCAGCAGTTTCTCGGGGGAGTGGAACATTCAGTACTTC. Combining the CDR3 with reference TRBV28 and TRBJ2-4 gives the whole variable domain DVKVTQSSRYLVKRTGEKVFLECVQDMDHENMFWYRQDPGLGLRLIYFSYDVKMKEKGDIPEGYSVSREKKERFSLILESASTNQTSMYLCASSFSGEWNIQYFGAGTRLSVL.

CDR3 sequence (DNA): TGTGCCAGCAGCCAACCTGGGACAGCCACTAATGAAAAACTGTTTTTT. Encoded protein: CASSQPGTATNEKLFF. The V gene is TRBV28, the J gene TRBJ1-4, with TRBD1 matching over 7 bases. In germline, CDR1 is MDHEN, CDR2 SYDVKM. Trimming cost V 6 bases and J 2 bases; bases outside gene matches: 9. This CDR3 is built from 16 residues. Together with reference TRBV28 and TRBJ1-4, the CDR3 gives the full variable domain: DVKVTQSSRYLVKRTGEKVFLECVQDMDHENMFWYRQDPGLGLRLIYFSYDVKMKEKGDIPEGYSVSREKKERFSLILESASTNQTSMYLCASSQPGTATNEKLFFGSGTQLSVL.

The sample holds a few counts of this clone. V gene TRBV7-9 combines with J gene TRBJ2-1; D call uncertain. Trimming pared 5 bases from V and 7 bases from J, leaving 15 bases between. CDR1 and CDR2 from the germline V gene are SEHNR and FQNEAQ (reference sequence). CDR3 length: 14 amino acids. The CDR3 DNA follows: TGTGCCAGCAGCCACCGAGGACGGAATAATGAGCAGTTCTTC. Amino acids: CASSHRGRNNEQFF.

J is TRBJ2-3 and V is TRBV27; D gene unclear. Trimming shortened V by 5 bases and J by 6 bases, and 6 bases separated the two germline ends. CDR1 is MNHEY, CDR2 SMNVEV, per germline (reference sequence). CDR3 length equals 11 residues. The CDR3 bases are TGTGCCAGCAGTCTAATGGATACGCAGTATTTT. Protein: CASSLMDTQYF.

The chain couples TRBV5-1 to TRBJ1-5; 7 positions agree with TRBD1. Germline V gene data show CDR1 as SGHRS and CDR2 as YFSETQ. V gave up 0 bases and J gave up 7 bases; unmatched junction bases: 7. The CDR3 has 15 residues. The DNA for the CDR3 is TGCGCCAGCAGCTTGGATGGACAGGTGGAACAGCCCCAGCATTTT. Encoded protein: CASSLDGQVEQPQHF.

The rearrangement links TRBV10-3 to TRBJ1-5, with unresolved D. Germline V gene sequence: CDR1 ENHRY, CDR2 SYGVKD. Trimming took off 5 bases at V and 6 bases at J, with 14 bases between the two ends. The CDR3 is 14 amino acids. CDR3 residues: CAISSEGLTQPQHF. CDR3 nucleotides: TGTGCCATCAGTTCAGAAGGACTGACTCAGCCCCAGCATTTT.

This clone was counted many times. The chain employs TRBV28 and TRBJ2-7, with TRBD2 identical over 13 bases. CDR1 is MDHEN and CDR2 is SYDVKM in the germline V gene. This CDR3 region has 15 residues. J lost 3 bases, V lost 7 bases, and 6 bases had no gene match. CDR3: CASTGTSGELYEQYF. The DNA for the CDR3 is TGTGCCAGCACCGGGACTAGCGGGGAACTCTACGAGCAGTACTTC. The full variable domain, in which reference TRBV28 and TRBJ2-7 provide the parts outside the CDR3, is DVKVTQSSRYLVKRTGEKVFLECVQDMDHENMFWYRQDPGLGLRLIYFSYDVKMKEKGDIPEGYSVSREKKERFSLILESASTNQTSMYLCASTGTSGELYEQYFGPGTRLTVT.

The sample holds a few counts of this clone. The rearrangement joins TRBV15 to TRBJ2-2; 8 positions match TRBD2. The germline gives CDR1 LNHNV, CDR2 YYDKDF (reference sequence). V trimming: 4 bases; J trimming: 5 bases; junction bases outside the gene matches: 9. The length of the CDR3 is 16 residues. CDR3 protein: CATSKYGTSNTGELFF. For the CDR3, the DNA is TGTGCCACCAGCAAGTACGGGACTAGTAATACCGGGGAGCTGTTTTTT.

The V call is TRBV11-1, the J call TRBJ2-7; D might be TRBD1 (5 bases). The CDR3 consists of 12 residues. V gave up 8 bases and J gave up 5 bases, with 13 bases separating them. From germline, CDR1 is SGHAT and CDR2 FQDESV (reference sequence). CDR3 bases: TGTGCCAGCTGGGATGGCAGGGACGAGCAGTACTTC. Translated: CASWDGRDEQYF. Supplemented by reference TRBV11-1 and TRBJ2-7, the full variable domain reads EAEVAQSPRYKITEKSQAVAFWCDPISGHATLYWYRQILGQGPELLVQFQDESVVDDSQLPKDRFSAERLKGVDSTLKIQPAELGDSAMYLCASWDGRDEQYFGPGTRLTVT.

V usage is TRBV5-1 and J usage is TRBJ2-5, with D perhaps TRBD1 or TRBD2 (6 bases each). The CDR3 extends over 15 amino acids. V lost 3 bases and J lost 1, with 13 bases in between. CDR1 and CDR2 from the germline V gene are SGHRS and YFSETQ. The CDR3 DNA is TGCGCCAGCAGCTCCGCTTGGGGGGCCCAAGAGACCCAGTACTTC. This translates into CASSSAWGAQETQYF.

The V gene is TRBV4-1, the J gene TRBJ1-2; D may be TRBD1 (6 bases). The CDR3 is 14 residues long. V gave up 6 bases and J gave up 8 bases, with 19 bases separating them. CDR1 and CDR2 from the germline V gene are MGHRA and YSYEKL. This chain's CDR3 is CASRFRAGEKGYTF. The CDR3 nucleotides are TGCGCCAGCAGGTTTCGGGCAGGGGAGAAAGGCTACACCTTC.

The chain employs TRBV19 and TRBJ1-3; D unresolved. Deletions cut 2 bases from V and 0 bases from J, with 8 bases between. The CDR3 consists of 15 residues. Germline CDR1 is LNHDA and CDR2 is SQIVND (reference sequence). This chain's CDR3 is CASSIQRDSGNTIYF. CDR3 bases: TGTGCCAGTAGTATACAGAGAGACTCTGGAAACACCATATATTTT.

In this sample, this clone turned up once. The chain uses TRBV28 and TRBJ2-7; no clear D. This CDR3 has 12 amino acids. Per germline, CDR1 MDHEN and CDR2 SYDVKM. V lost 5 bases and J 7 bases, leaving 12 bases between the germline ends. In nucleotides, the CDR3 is TGTGCCAGCAGTGAGGAATCAAGGGAGCAGTACTTC. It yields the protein CASSEESREQYF.

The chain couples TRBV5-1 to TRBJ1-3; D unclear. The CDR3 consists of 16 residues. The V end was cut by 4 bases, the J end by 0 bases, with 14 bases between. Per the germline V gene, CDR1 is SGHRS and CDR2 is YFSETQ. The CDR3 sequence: CASSIWGGSSGNTIYF. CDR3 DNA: TGCGCCAGCAGCATCTGGGGTGGTAGCTCTGGAAACACCATATATTTT.

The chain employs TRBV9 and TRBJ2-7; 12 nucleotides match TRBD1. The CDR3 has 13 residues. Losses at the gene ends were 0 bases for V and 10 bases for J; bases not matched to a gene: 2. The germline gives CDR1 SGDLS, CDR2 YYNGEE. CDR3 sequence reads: CASSVGGQGAQYF. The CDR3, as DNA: TGTGCCAGCAGCGTAGGGGGACAGGGGGCCCAGTACTTC.

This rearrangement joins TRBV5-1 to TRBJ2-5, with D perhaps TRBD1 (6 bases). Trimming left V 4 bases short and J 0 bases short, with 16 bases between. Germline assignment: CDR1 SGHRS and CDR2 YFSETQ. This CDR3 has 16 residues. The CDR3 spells CASSHTGNLYQETQYF. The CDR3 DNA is TGCGCCAGCAGCCACACAGGGAACCTGTACCAAGAGACCCAGTACTTC.

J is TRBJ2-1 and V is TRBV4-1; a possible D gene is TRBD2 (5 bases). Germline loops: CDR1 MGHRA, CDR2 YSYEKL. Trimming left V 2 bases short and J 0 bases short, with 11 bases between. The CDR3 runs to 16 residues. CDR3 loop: CASSQWGESSYNEQFF. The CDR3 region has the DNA TGCGCCAGCAGCCAATGGGGAGAGAGCTCCTACAATGAGCAGTTCTTC.

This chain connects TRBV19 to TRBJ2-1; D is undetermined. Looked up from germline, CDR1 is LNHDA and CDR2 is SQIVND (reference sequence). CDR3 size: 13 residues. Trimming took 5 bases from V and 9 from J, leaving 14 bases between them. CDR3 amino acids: CASSASRGGEQFF. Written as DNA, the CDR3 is TGTGCCAGTAGTGCCTCCAGAGGCGGTGAGCAGTTCTTC.